Listed below are T cell receptor beta chains from one sample, sequenced in a study of CD8 T cells in Susac syndrome. Via MiXCR, TCRdb re-called the immunoSEQ multiplex PCR reads, giving one row per CDR3 protein. The profile covers 100,000 to 150,000 distinct CDR3 sequences, with about 95% appearing a single time and 0.065% to 0.1% taken by the ten largest. Sequencing used CD4+ T cells from PBMCs. The receptor source for this set is a human donor in good health. CDR3s include the opening cysteine and the closing phenylalanine or tryptophan. A D gene is named only where the DNA matches it firmly. Expanded clones are given a class, and other clones once, few, many or no size at all.

d_call clone_size j_call v_call cdr3_aa cdr3_nt
NA NA TRBJ2-5 TRBV20-1 CSASGGQETQYF TGCAGTGCTAGCGGGGGACAAGAGACCCAGTACTTC
NA NA TRBJ1-2 TRBV20-1 CSARDGTANYGYTF TGCAGTGCTAGAGATGGCACAGCTAACTATGGCTACACCTTC
NA NA TRBJ1-4 TRBV3-1 CASSQGQTTNEKLFF TGTGCCAGCAGCCAAGGACAGACAACTAATGAAAAACTGTTTTTT
NA NA TRBJ2-2 TRBV19 CASSINGRMNTGELFF TGTGCCAGTAGTATTAACGGACGGATGAACACCGGGGAGCTGTTTTTT
TRBD1 NA TRBJ2-3 TRBV5-1 CASSPNRGSSTDTQYF TGCGCCAGCAGTCCCAACAGGGGCTCTAGCACAGATACGCAGTATTTT
NA NA TRBJ1-1 TRBV20-1 CSARPGGRTEAFF TGCAGTGCTAGGCCGGGAGGACGGACTGAAGCTTTCTTT
NA NA TRBJ1-1 TRBV5-1 CASSLGPAGNTEAFF TGCGCCAGCAGCTTGGGCCCGGCAGGGAACACTGAAGCTTTCTTT
TRBD2 NA TRBJ2-2 TRBV2 CAAIPREAGELFF TGTGCCGCCATTCCCCGGGAGGCCGGGGAGCTGTTTTTT
TRBD2 NA TRBJ2-3 TRBV7-8 CASSLRGSSGRGADTQYF TGTGCCAGCAGCTTAAGGGGGTCTAGCGGGAGAGGGGCAGATACGCAGTATTTT
NA NA TRBJ1-1 TRBV9 CASSRVSFMNTEAFF TGTGCCAGCAGTCGGGTGTCCTTTATGAACACTGAAGCTTTCTTT
NA once TRBJ1-1 TRBV7-2 CASSPGSLATEAFF TGTGCCAGCAGCCCTGGGTCACTTGCCACTGAAGCTTTCTTT
TRBD1 NA TRBJ1-1 TRBV10-3 CAISESRQGNTEAFF TGTGCCATCAGTGAGTCGAGACAGGGTAACACTGAAGCTTTCTTT
NA NA TRBJ1-1 TRBV20-1 CSARGAGHMNTEAFF TGCAGTGCTAGAGGGGCTGGACATATGAACACTGAAGCTTTCTTT
TRBD1 NA TRBJ1-2 TRBV12-3/TRBV12-4 CASSRLRGTAIYGYTF TGTGCCAGCAGCCGACTACGAGGGACAGCAATCTATGGCTACACCTTC
NA NA TRBJ2-3 TRBV27 CASSYSPRDSNTDTQYF TGTGCCAGCAGCTATTCGCCCCGGGACTCCAACACAGATACGCAGTATTTT
TRBD1 NA TRBJ2-6 TRBV6-1 CASTTGDSSGANVLTF TGTGCCAGCACCACAGGGGATTCGTCTGGGGCCAACGTCCTGACTTTC
TRBD1 NA TRBJ1-5 TRBV2 CASSERTGGQPQHF TGTGCCAGCAGTGAAAGGACAGGCGGTCAGCCCCAGCATTTT
NA NA TRBJ1-1 TRBV20-1 CSARDPAGMGTEAFF TGCAGTGCTAGAGATCCGGCAGGGATGGGGACTGAAGCTTTCTTT
NA NA TRBJ1-4 TRBV20-1 CSATPTQTNEKLFF TGCAGTGCTACCCCCACGCAAACTAATGAAAAACTGTTTTTT
NA NA TRBJ1-2 TRBV24-1 CATSAGLDYGYTF TGTGCCACCAGTGCAGGGTTGGACTATGGCTACACCTTC
TRBD2 NA TRBJ2-1 TRBV27 CASSSGLAGGLLYNEQFF TGTGCCAGCAGTTCGGGACTAGCGGGAGGCCTTCTCTACAATGAGCAGTTCTTC
TRBD1 NA TRBJ1-2 TRBV29-1 CSVEDQSPGQGNGYTF TGCAGCGTTGAAGATCAGTCCCCCGGACAGGGAAATGGCTACACCTTC